This entry lists 14 T cell receptor beta chains sequenced from one sample in a study of identical twins. TCRdb fed the 5' RACE reads into MiXCR, producing one record per CDR3 protein. This table has 410,000 or so distinct CDR3 sequences, approximately 17% appearing once. Input material: naive T cells sorted from blood. The origin of the receptors is a man aged 50-59 years in good health.

In this sample, this clonotype turned up once. The V gene is TRBV5-1, the J gene TRBJ2-7, with 7 bases identical to TRBD2. The CDR3 consists of 13 residues. Germline CDR1 reads SGHRS; CDR2 reads YFSETQ. Losses at the gene ends were 5 bases for V and 6 bases for J; bases not matched to a gene: 8. Here the CDR3 DNA reads TGCGCCAGCAGAGCGGGAACCTCGGGCGAGCAGTACTTC. Its protein product is CASRAGTSGEQYF.

The chain recombines TRBV20-1 with TRBJ1-1, with a possible D match to TRBD1 (6 bases). The ends were cut back, 3 bases at V and 10 bases at J, with 21 bases in the middle. The CDR3 contains 14 residues. CDR1 is DFQATT and CDR2 is SNEGSKA in the germline V gene (reference sequence). CDR3 residues: CSARDSGGSLIAFF. The CDR3 nucleotides are TGCAGTGCTAGGGACTCCGGGGGCTCTCTAATAGCTTTCTTT.

The chain combines TRBV7-2 with TRBJ2-5; the D call may be TRBD1 or TRBD2 (6 bases each). Trimming took 3 bases from V and 2 from J, leaving 16 bases between them. The CDR3 has 16 residues. Germline assignment: CDR1 SGHTA and CDR2 FQGNSA. CDR3 amino acids: CASSLFWRGGQETQYF. DNA of the CDR3: TGTGCCAGCAGCTTGTTCTGGAGAGGGGGGCAAGAGACCCAGTACTTC.

The chain is built from TRBV5-1 and TRBJ2-3; 8 positions match TRBD1. This CDR3 is 15 amino acids long. The ends lost 3 bases at V and 2 bases at J; junction bases unmatched: 5. Looked up from germline, CDR1 is SGHRS and CDR2 is YFSETQ. CDR3 protein: CASSSGGRNTDTQYF. As DNA, the CDR3 is TGCGCCAGCAGCTCAGGGGGCAGAAACACAGATACGCAGTATTTT. The full variable domain, with the rest looked up from reference TRBV5-1 and TRBJ2-3, is KAGVTQTPRYLIKTRGQQVTLSCSPISGHRSVSWYQQTPGQGLQFLFEYFSETQRNKGNFPGRFSGRQFSNSRSEMNVSTLELGDSALYLCASSSGGRNTDTQYFGPGTRLTVL.

This chain connects TRBV7-2 to TRBJ2-1, with 9 nucleotides matching TRBD2. The CDR3 extends over 17 amino acids. V gave up 1 base and J gave up 2 bases; unmatched junction bases: 6. Germline V gene sequence: CDR1 SGHTA, CDR2 FQGNSA. CDR3 sequence reads: CASSLGGRGGAYNEQFF. CDR3 DNA sequence: TGTGCCAGCAGCTTAGGGGGTCGCGGGGGGGCCTACAATGAGCAGTTCTTC. Using reference TRBV7-2 and TRBJ2-1 for the parts outside the CDR3, the full variable domain is GAGVSQSPSNKVTEKGKDVELRCDPISGHTALYWYRQSLGQGLEFLIYFQGNSAPDKSGLPSDRFSAERTGGSVSTLTIQRTQQEDSAVYLCASSLGGRGGAYNEQFFGPGTRLTVL.

This clonotype was found many times. The chain joins TRBV20-1 to TRBJ2-3; D might be TRBD2 (6 bases). The ends were cut back, 5 bases at V and 7 bases at J, with 13 bases in the middle. The germline V gene has CDR1 DFQATT and CDR2 SNEGSKA (reference sequence). The CDR3 sequence is 12 residues long. The CDR3 loop is CSAVRDSNTQYF. CDR3 nucleotide sequence: TGCAGTGCTGTACGGGACTCGAATACGCAGTATTTT.

This clonotype was observed a handful of times. This chain joins TRBV5-1 and TRBJ2-5; 8 bases fit TRBD2. Germline V gene sequence: CDR1 SGHRS, CDR2 YFSETQ. Losses at the gene ends were 1 base for V and 1 base for J; bases not matched to a gene: 3. CDR3 size: 15 residues. This CDR3 reads CASSLFGGVQETQYF. The CDR3 coding sequence is TGCGCCAGCAGCTTGTTCGGGGGGGTCCAAGAGACCCAGTACTTC.

This clonotype was recorded a few times. The J gene is TRBJ1-1, the V gene TRBV7-2; D is unclear. The CDR3 runs 15 residues. The V gene lost 5 bases and the J gene lost 1 base, with 14 bases spanning the gap. Per the germline V gene, CDR1 is SGHTA and CDR2 is FQGNSA. Written as DNA, the CDR3 is TGTGCCAGCAGCCCCCTGGGCAGGAGGAACACTGAAGCTTTCTTT. Its protein is CASSPLGRRNTEAFF. Looking up the rest from reference TRBV7-2 and TRBJ1-1 gives the full variable domain: GAGVSQSPSNKVTEKGKDVELRCDPISGHTALYWYRQSLGQGLEFLIYFQGNSAPDKSGLPSDRFSAERTGGSVSTLTIQRTQQEDSAVYLCASSPLGRRNTEAFFGQGTRLTVV.

The rearrangement joins TRBV6-1 to TRBJ2-7, with 10 bases lining up with TRBD1. With 11 bases clipped from V and 3 bases from J, the junction kept 10 bases outside the gene matches. The V gene's germline CDR1 is MNHNS and CDR2 SASEGT. This CDR3 contains 14 residues. CDR3 region: CAAGGTGAYYEQYF. The CDR3 coding sequence is TGTGCCGCCGGCGGGACAGGGGCTTACTACGAGCAGTACTTC.

DNA of the CDR3: TGTGCCAGCAGCCCCAGGGGACAGTCTGGAAACACCATATATTTT. Translated: CASSPRGQSGNTIYF. The rearrangement links TRBV9 to TRBJ1-3; TRBD1 agrees at 7 bases. The trim removed 4 bases at V and 1 base at J, leaving 5 bases unmatched. CDR3 length: 15 amino acids. Germline loops: CDR1 SGDLS, CDR2 YYNGEE.

Many counts were recorded for this clonotype. The CDR3 bases are TGTGCCAGCAGCTTAACTAGAGCGGGAGGCCGAAATGAGCAGTTCTTC. This gives the protein CASSLTRAGGRNEQFF. The rearrangement joins TRBV7-3 to TRBJ2-1; TRBD2 aligns across 9 bases. Per the germline V gene, CDR1 is SGHTA and CDR2 is FQGTGA. The CDR3 loop spans 16 amino acids. V gave up 0 bases and J gave up 7 bases; unmatched junction bases: 7.

This clonotype was detected a few times. V usage is TRBV10-3 and J usage is TRBJ1-1; D unclear. V was shortened by 4 bases and J by 1 base, with 7 bases between the two germline ends. Germline V gene data show CDR1 as ENHRY and CDR2 as SYGVKD. The CDR3 runs 13 residues. The CDR3 nucleotides read TGTGCCATCAGTGGCACCGGGAACACTGAAGCTTTCTTT. Protein: CAISGTGNTEAFF.

The gene calls are TRBV4-3 and TRBJ2-5; 7 bases are a match to TRBD2. The CDR3 runs to 16 residues. The junction had 13 bases not matched to a gene; V was cut back by 4 bases and J by 5 bases. The germline CDR1 and CDR2 sequences are LGHNA and YSLEER. The CDR3 loop reads CASSPSVTSLVETQYF. The CDR3 coding sequence is TGCGCCAGCAGCCCTTCAGTGACTAGCCTTGTTGAGACCCAGTACTTC.

The chain combines TRBV29-1 with TRBJ1-4; TRBD1 might be the D (6 bases). The CDR3 loop spans 14 amino acids. V was clipped by 6 bases and J by 3 bases, with 14 bases between them. CDR1 SQVTM and CDR2 ANQGSEA come from the germline V gene. CDR3: CSVKLQGSNEKLFF. The CDR3 DNA is TGCAGCGTAAAACTACAGGGCTCTAATGAAAAACTGTTTTTT.